The rows below give T cell receptor beta chains drawn from one sample of a study of long-term antiretroviral therapy in people with HIV. Here immunoSEQ multiplex PCR was the method, and the copy in TCRdb shows in-frame clones only, minus some. Counted here are about 22,000 clones, less than 80% occurring once; the ten biggest clones make up roughly a tenth. The sample was unsorted PBMCs, taken 4.1 years after starting antiretroviral therapy. All receptors derive from a woman between 40 and 50 years old with HIV. Each CDR3 is given with its conserved first and last residue. D genes are given only for firm matches. Clone size is not always given. Where it is, it says once, few, many or a class for expanded clones.

length	size	V	J	D	DNA	CDR3
15	-	TRBV9	TRBJ2-7	TRBD2	TGTGCCAGCAGCGTAGATGGCGGGGGGGCGTCCGAGCAGTACTTC	CASSVDGGGASEQYF
18	-	TRBV4-1	TRBJ2-1	-	TGCGCCAGCAGCAAATTCTCCGGGACCTCCACCCACTACAATGAGCAGTTCTTC	CASSKFSGTSTHYNEQFF
12	-	TRBV2	TRBJ1-4	-	TGTGCCAGCAGTGCCACTACAGGGATACCGTTTTTT	CASSATTGIPFF
13	once	TRBV30	TRBJ2-5	-	TGTGCCTGGAGTGTGGTATACGGGGAGACCCAGTACTTC	CAWSVVYGETQYF
14	-	TRBV18	TRBJ1-3	-	TGTGCCAGCTCACCAACCGGCCCTGGAAACACCATATATTTT	CASSPTGPGNTIYF
14	once	TRBV6-5	TRBJ2-1	TRBD2	TGTGCCAGCAAACGACTAGCGGGAGTATATGAGCAGTTCTTC	CASKRLAGVYEQFF
16	medium-sized	TRBV4-3	TRBJ1-3	-	TGCGCCAGCAGCATAGAGGTCTATAGCTCTGGAAACACCATATATTTT	CASSIEVYSSGNTIYF
13	-	TRBV29-1	TRBJ1-2	TRBD1	TGCAGCGTTGAATACAGGGGCGCCTATGGCTACACCTTC	CSVEYRGAYGYTF
16	-	TRBV5-6	TRBJ1-2	TRBD1	TGTGCCAGCAGCTTGGGGTTGACAGGGACCTACTATGGCTACACCTTC	CASSLGLTGTYYGYTF
14	-	TRBV2	TRBJ1-5	-	TGTGCCAGCAGCTCGACCGGACAGCATCAGCCCCAGCATTTT	CASSSTGQHQPQHF
13	-	TRBV4-1	TRBJ1-2	-	TGCGCCAGCAGCCAAGAGCGGGACTATGGCTACACCTTC	CASSQERDYGYTF
15	-	TRBV7-2	TRBJ1-5	TRBD1	TGTGCCAGCAGCCATAGGGGGCAGCCCAATCAGCCCCAGCATTTT	CASSHRGQPNQPQHF
13	-	TRBV29-1	TRBJ1-5	TRBD1	TGCAGCGTTAGACAGGGCTGGAATCAGCCCCAGCATTTT	CSVRQGWNQPQHF
15	-	TRBV5-1	TRBJ1-5	-	TGCGCCAGCAGCTTGGAGGGGGTGAGCAATCAGCCCCAGCATTTT	CASSLEGVSNQPQHF
14	-	TRBV5-1	TRBJ1-1	-	TGCGCCAGCAGTTCAGACCCTGGGACCACTGAAGCTTTCTTT	CASSSDPGTTEAFF
16	-	TRBV10-3	TRBJ2-7	TRBD2	TGTGCCATCAGTGAGTTAGCGGGAGGCCACTCCTACGAGCAGTACTTC	CAISELAGGHSYEQYF